These 25 T cell receptor beta chains originate from one sample sequenced in a study of OX40 agonist ivuxolimab in advanced cancers. This table comes from immunoSEQ multiplex PCR, and its TCRdb copy is limited to in-frame clones, with some not included. This sample carries under 15,000 clones, about 79% of them seen once, and the ten largest clones take 42%. This specimen consisted of CD4+ or CD8+ T cells sorted from blood, obtained in a trial of the OX40 agonist ivuxolimab. These receptors were obtained from an adult with an advanced solid tumor such as melanoma, head and neck, liver or kidney cancer.

The chain uses TRBV6-6 and TRBJ1-1; D remains ambiguous. CDR1 and CDR2 from the germline V gene are MNHNY and SVGAGI (reference sequence). The V end was cut by 0 bases, the J end by 0 bases, with 8 bases between. This CDR3 comprises 15 residues. The CDR3 here is CASSYSGQLNTEAFF. CDR3 DNA sequence: TGTGCCAGCAGTTACTCGGGCCAGCTGAACACTGAAGCTTTCTTT.

The chain recombines TRBV5-5 with TRBJ1-3; D is uncertain. The CDR3 spans 15 residues. Trimming cost V 0 bases and J 0 bases, with 7 bases left between them. Germline CDR1 is SGHKS and CDR2 is YYEKEE (reference sequence). The CDR3 loop is CASSLGDFSGNTIYF. The CDR3 nucleotides read TGTGCCAGCAGCTTGGGTGACTTCTCTGGAAACACCATATATTTT.

The rearrangement joins TRBV9 to TRBJ2-1; the D is unclear. The CDR3 has 12 residues. V dropped 3 bases and J dropped 9 bases, with 10 bases sitting between them. In germline, CDR1 is SGDLS, CDR2 YYNGEE. DNA for the CDR3: TGTGCCAGCAGCGCTCAATCGAGTGAGCAGTTCTTC. Its translation is CASSAQSSEQFF.

V is TRBV19 and J is TRBJ2-2; possible D gene TRBD2, 5 bases. This CDR3 contains 12 residues. Trimming cost V 6 bases and J 3 bases, with 5 bases left between them. Germline V lookup: CDR1 LNHDA, CDR2 SQIVND (reference sequence). CDR3 sequence (DNA): TGTGCCAGTAGGGAGGACACCGGGGAGCTGTTTTTT. Translating gives CASREDTGELFF.

V gene TRBV7-9 combines with J gene TRBJ1-2; 7 bases are shared with TRBD1. V gave up 4 bases and J gave up 3 bases; unmatched junction bases: 5. This CDR3 comprises 14 residues. Germline V gene lookup returns CDR1 SEHNR and CDR2 FQNEAQ (reference sequence). The DNA of the CDR3 is TGTGCCAGCAGCTATTGGAGGGGGCACTATGGCTACACCTTC. Translated, it gives CASSYWRGHYGYTF.

The V gene is TRBV4-3, the J gene TRBJ2-7, with D maybe TRBD2 (6 bases). Germline lookup yields CDR1 LGHNA and CDR2 YSLEER. The CDR3 is 16 amino acids. Trimming left V 0 bases short and J 3 bases short, with 15 bases between. In nucleotides, the CDR3 is TGCGCCAGCAGCCAAGAGGGCGGGTCGGAGGGCTACGAGCAGTACTTC. Its protein product is CASSQEGGSEGYEQYF.

This clone was seen a single time. The rearrangement links TRBV6-1 to TRBJ2-3; no firm D call. Trimming took 3 bases from V and 0 from J, leaving 13 bases between them. The CDR3 contains 16 residues. CDR1 and CDR2 (germline): MNHNS, SASEGT. The CDR3 nucleotides are TGTGCCAGCAGTGAGAGAAGTCGTTCTAGCACAGATACGCAGTATTTT. This gives the protein CASSERSRSSTDTQYF.

This clone has just one count. The genes are TRBV11-2 and TRBJ1-1; D is ambiguous. V lost 7 bases and J lost 1, with 10 bases in between. Germline V lookup: CDR1 SGHAT, CDR2 FQNNGV. CDR3 length: 13 residues. Here the CDR3 reads CASTFLANTEAFF. In DNA form, the CDR3 reads TGTGCCAGCACCTTCCTGGCGAACACTGAAGCTTTCTTT.

The chain recombines TRBV23-1 with TRBJ1-3; D remains unclear. TRBV23-1 falls under the ORF class, with uncertain function. The CDR3 is 15 amino acids. V was cut by 7 bases and J by 1 base, with 14 bases left in between. In nucleotides, the CDR3 is TGCGCCAGCACCCACGGATCATCGTCTGGAAACACCATATATTTT. Protein sequence: CASTHGSSSGNTIYF.

CDR3 loop: CASSQDWGSSYEQYF. The DNA for the CDR3 is TGTGCCAGCAGCCAAGATTGGGGGAGCTCCTACGAGCAGTACTTC. The chain joins TRBV4-2 to TRBJ2-7; D is tentatively TRBD1 or TRBD2 (5 bases each). The CDR3 has 15 amino acids. The germline V gene has CDR1 LGHNA and CDR2 YNFKEQ. Deletions cut 0 bases from V and 0 bases from J, with 9 bases between.

The rearrangement links TRBV25-1 to TRBJ2-7, with a possible D match to TRBD1 (5 bases). The CDR3 consists of 15 residues. Germline CDR1 MGHDK, CDR2 SYGVNS. V shed 5 bases and J shed 1 base, with 15 bases lying between them. CDR3 amino acids: CASSSLVDSSYEQYF. The DNA for the CDR3 is TGTGCCAGCAGTTCGCTAGTTGACAGTTCCTACGAGCAGTACTTC.

This chain uses TRBV4-1 with TRBJ2-2, with D maybe TRBD1 (6 bases). Germline values: CDR1 MGHRA, CDR2 YSYEKL. V shed 8 bases and J shed 0 bases, with 13 bases lying between them. CDR3 size: 15 residues. CDR3 sequence (DNA): TGCGCCAGCTCCTTGGCAGGGGCGAACACCGGGGAGCTGTTTTTT. The encoded protein is CASSLAGANTGELFF.

CDR3 in DNA: TGCGCCAGCAGCCAAGTAGGAGGGTTCGACTATGGCTACACCTTC. It codes for CASSQVGGFDYGYTF. The chain recombines TRBV4-1 with TRBJ1-2; no clear D gene. Per the germline V gene, CDR1 is MGHRA and CDR2 is YSYEKL. There are 15 residues in the CDR3. The germline V and J ends were trimmed by 1 base and 3 bases, with 12 bases remaining between them.

This chain joins TRBV5-1 and TRBJ2-3; D is uncertain. The CDR3 is 13 residues long. V lost 1 base to trimming and J lost 1 base, with 4 bases between them. Germline CDR1 and CDR2: SGHRS and YFSETQ. CDR3 in amino acids: CASSLMGTDTQYF. The CDR3 coding sequence is TGCGCCAGCAGCTTGATGGGCACAGATACGCAGTATTTT.

This clone was found once. V usage is TRBV19 and J usage is TRBJ1-6; possibly TRBD1 for D (5 bases). Germline loops: CDR1 LNHDA, CDR2 SQIVND (reference sequence). The CDR3 consists of 14 residues. The V gene lost 3 bases and the J gene lost 7 bases, with 10 bases spanning the gap. CDR3 amino acids: CASSMGGGNSPLHF. For the CDR3, the DNA is TGTGCCAGTAGTATGGGGGGTGGCAATTCACCCCTCCACTTT.

The genes are TRBV1 and TRBJ2-1; no check of the table's D call, TRBD2, against the DNA was made. TRBV1 is a pseudogene segment. CDR3 size: 20 residues. CDR3 region: CTSSQDGGVAGGLFYNEQFF. The CDR3 coding sequence is TGCACCAGCAGCCAAGATGGGGGGGTAGCGGGAGGGCTTTTCTACAATGAGCAGTTCTTC.

The chain recombines TRBV23-1 with TRBJ2-6; D assignment may be TRBD1 or TRBD2 (6 bases each). TRBV23-1 is an ORF; its function is uncertain. The CDR3 is made up of 17 amino acids. V lost 5 bases to trimming and J lost 0 bases, with 14 bases between them. CDR3 in amino acids: CASSCGDNNSGANVLTF. The CDR3 region has the DNA TGCGCCAGCAGTTGCGGGGACAATAACTCTGGGGCCAACGTCCTGACTTTC.

This clone was detected a few times. The gene calls are TRBV15 and TRBJ1-5, with no clear D. The CDR3 has 14 amino acids. CDR1 and CDR2 from the germline V gene are LNHNV and YYDKDF (reference sequence). The V and J ends lost 2 bases and 4 bases respectively, with 9 bases between them. The CDR3 here is CATSRFRTNQPQHF. DNA of the CDR3: TGTGCCACCAGCAGATTCCGAACTAATCAGCCCCAGCATTTT.

The rearrangement uses TRBV5-6 and TRBJ1-5; no definite D call. Deletions cut 4 bases from V and 0 bases from J, with 11 bases between. Germline V gene data show CDR1 as SGHDT and CDR2 as YYEEEE. This CDR3 has 15 residues. The CDR3 sequence: CASSVYTISNQPQHF. In DNA, the CDR3 is TGTGCCAGCAGCGTCTACACCATTAGCAATCAGCCCCAGCATTTT.

V usage is TRBV2 and J usage is TRBJ1-6; 7 nucleotides line up with TRBD1. The CDR3 extends over 16 amino acids. The V segment lost 5 bases and the J segment 4 bases; nucleotides outside the gene matches: 8. The germline CDR1 and CDR2 sequences are SNHLY and FYNNEI. CDR3 in amino acids: CASSLSLGQYNSPLHF. DNA of the CDR3: TGTGCCAGCAGTCTTTCGTTGGGACAGTATAATTCACCCCTCCACTTT. The whole variable domain, filled in from reference TRBV2 and TRBJ1-6, reads EPEVTQTPSHQVTQMGQEVILRCVPISNHLYFYWYRQILGQKVEFLVSFYNNEISEKSEIFDDQFSVERPDGSNFTLKIRSTKLEDSAMYFCASSLSLGQYNSPLHFGNGTRLTVT.

The gene calls are TRBV5-1 and TRBJ2-7, with D possibly TRBD1 on 5 matching bases. Germline CDR1 is SGHRS and CDR2 is YFSETQ. This CDR3 comprises 14 residues. Trimming took 0 bases from V and 0 from J, leaving 7 bases between them. CDR3 nucleotides: TGCGCCAGCAGCTTGGTGACAGCCTCCTACGAGCAGTACTTC. It is translated as CASSLVTASYEQYF.

The rearrangement uses TRBV4-1 and TRBJ1-1, with D uncertain. This CDR3 contains 14 residues. V gave up 0 bases and J gave up 0 bases, with 5 bases separating them. Germline V lookup: CDR1 MGHRA, CDR2 YSYEKL. In DNA form, the CDR3 reads TGCGCCAGCAGCCAAGAGGCGGTGAACACTGAAGCTTTCTTT. This encodes CASSQEAVNTEAFF.

The V gene is TRBV19, the J gene TRBJ2-7, with D possibly called TRBD1 or TRBD2 (5 bases each). Trimming shortened V by 6 bases and J by 3 bases, and 18 bases separated the two germline ends. Germline V gene lookup returns CDR1 LNHDA and CDR2 SQIVND (reference sequence). This CDR3 region has 15 residues. Written as DNA, the CDR3 is TGTGCCAGTAGCCCAGAGGGAACAGGAGGCTACGAGCAGTACTTC. This translates into CASSPEGTGGYEQYF.

This clone appeared a single time. The chain uses TRBV29-1 and TRBJ2-1, with a tentative D call TRBD1 (5 bases). Germline loops: CDR1 SQVTM, CDR2 ANQGSEA. CDR3 length: 17 amino acids. V lost 3 bases and J 0 bases, leaving 18 bases between the germline ends. The CDR3 reads CSVDSASGFSSYNEQFF. For the CDR3, the DNA is TGCAGCGTTGATTCAGCCTCAGGGTTTAGCTCCTACAATGAGCAGTTCTTC.

The chain is built from TRBV5-1 and TRBJ2-7; the match to TRBD1 covers 7 bases. Germline V CDR1 and CDR2: SGHRS, YFSETQ. CDR3 length: 15 residues. Germline trimming cut 5 bases from V and 2 bases from J; bases unmatched to any gene: 10. CDR3 sequence reads: CASRIGTDFTYEQYF. CDR3 DNA sequence: TGCGCCAGCAGGATCGGGACAGACTTTACCTACGAGCAGTACTTC.